This is a list of T cell receptor beta chains from one sample in a study of blood T cell repertoires in COVID-19. Data came from immunoSEQ multiplex PCR; TCRdb stores just in-frame clones and leaves some out. The sample has a few hundred thousand clones, roughly 90% seen once. Input material: peripheral blood. The source of these receptors is a man between 18 and 35 years old who had recovered from COVID-19. Both conserved end residues are part of each CDR3. A D gene is named only where the DNA matches it firmly. Expanded clones are given a class, and other clones once, few, many or no size at all.

once	TRBV12-5	TRBD1	TRBJ2-5	CASGLGDRQETQYF	TGTGCTAGTGGTTTGGGGGACAGGCAAGAGACCCAGTACTTC
-	TRBV12-3/TRBV12-4	-	TRBJ1-2	CASGGGDGYTF	TGTGCCAGCGGCGGGGGCGATGGCTACACCTTC
-	TRBV9	-	TRBJ1-5	CASSEWGEGQPQHF	TGTGCCAGCAGCGAGTGGGGTGAGGGACAGCCCCAGCATTTT
-	TRBV27	-	TRBJ2-7	CASRGIYRDTQNSYEQYF	TGTGCCAGCAGGGGGATTTATAGGGACACCCAAAATTCCTACGAGCAGTACTTC
-	TRBV7-6	TRBD2	TRBJ2-2	CASSLRLAGSANTGELFF	TGTGCCAGCAGCCTTCGACTAGCGGGTTCGGCGAACACCGGGGAGCTGTTTTTT
-	TRBV11-2	-	TRBJ1-2	CASSHPGLPYGYTF	TGTGCCAGCAGCCATCCAGGGCTCCCCTATGGCTACACCTTC
-	TRBV4-1	-	TRBJ2-5	CASSPPNQETQYF	TGCGCCAGCAGCCCCCCGAACCAGGAGACCCAGTACTTC
once	TRBV4-2	TRBD1	TRBJ1-1	CASSQTPSTGGTEAFF	TGTGCCAGCAGCCAAACCCCCTCGACAGGGGGCACTGAAGCTTTCTTT
once	TRBV27	-	TRBJ2-1	CASSSRLGEDNEQFF	TGTGCCAGCAGCTCTAGGTTGGGGGAGGACAATGAGCAGTTCTTC
-	TRBV6-5	TRBD1	TRBJ1-1	CASSFPGQGRDTEAFF	TGTGCCAGCAGTTTCCCGGGACAGGGGAGAGACACTGAAGCTTTCTTT
-	TRBV6-5	TRBD2	TRBJ2-1	CAGRVAGGPYNEQFF	TGTGCCGGCCGCGTAGCGGGGGGGCCCTACAATGAGCAGTTCTTC
-	TRBV6-1	-	TRBJ1-1	CASSDLVNTEAFF	TGTGCCAGCAGTGATCTCGTGAACACTGAAGCTTTCTTT
-	TRBV5-1	-	TRBJ1-4	CASSDQGGENEKLFF	TGCGCCAGCAGCGATCAAGGGGGAGAGAATGAAAAACTGTTTTTT
-	TRBV6-1	TRBD1	TRBJ2-5	CASSERDRGLPQETQYF	TGTGCCAGCAGTGAACGGGACAGGGGTCTACCCCAAGAGACCCAGTACTTC
-	TRBV7-9	-	TRBJ1-2	CASSSSSGNANYGYTF	TGTGCCAGCAGCTCCAGCTCAGGGAACGCTAACTATGGCTACACCTTC
-	TRBV4-1	TRBD1	TRBJ1-2	CASSQAGGGGNYGYTF	TGCGCCAGCAGCCAGGCAGGGGGCGGGGGTAACTATGGCTACACCTTC
-	TRBV12-2	-	TRBJ2-3	CASPSGGFTDTQYF	TGTGCAAGCCCTAGCGGGGGGTTTACAGATACGCAGTATTTT
-	TRBV4-2	TRBD1	TRBJ1-4	CASSHLPGQDEKLFF	TGTGCCAGCAGCCACCTACCGGGACAGGATGAAAAACTGTTTTTT
-	TRBV5-1	TRBD2	TRBJ2-6	CASSWTSGGIHSGANVLTF	TGCGCCAGCAGCTGGACTAGCGGGGGGATCCACTCTGGGGCCAACGTCCTGACTTTC
-	TRBV3-1/TRBV3-2	-	TRBJ2-5	CASSQSGSGETQYF	TGTGCCAGCAGCCAGTCAGGGTCGGGAGAGACCCAGTACTTC
-	TRBV6-5	TRBD2	TRBJ2-7	CASSTAGNYEQYF	TGTGCCAGCAGTACAGCGGGGAACTACGAGCAGTACTTC
-	TRBV25-1	-	TRBJ1-3	CASKTAGNTIYF	TGTGCCAGTAAGACAGCTGGAAACACCATATATTTT
-	TRBV6-5	-	TRBJ1-2	CASVTAGASAYTF	TGTGCCAGCGTAACCGCGGGAGCCAGTGCCTACACCTTC
-	TRBV6-5	-	TRBJ1-1	CASSYIGRGTEAFF	TGTGCCAGCAGTTACATCGGCAGGGGCACTGAAGCTTTCTTT
-	TRBV7-3	TRBD1	TRBJ1-1	CASSLGTENTEAFF	TGTGCCAGCAGCTTGGGGACAGAGAACACTGAAGCTTTCTTT
-	TRBV7-6	-	TRBJ2-5	CASSLLGQRFYQETQYF	TGTGCCAGCAGCCTTCTTGGACAGCGCTTCTACCAAGAGACCCAGTACTTC
-	TRBV7-9	-	TRBJ1-2	CASSLEAYGYTF	TGTGCCAGCAGCTTAGAAGCATACGGCTACACCTTC
-	TRBV19	TRBD1	TRBJ1-2	CASSYIQGEEGYTF	TGTGCCAGTAGTTATATTCAGGGGGAAGAGGGCTACACCTTC
-	TRBV11-2	-	TRBJ2-2	CASSLVRAGTGELFF	TGTGCCAGCAGCTTAGTGCGGGCCGGGACCGGGGAGCTGTTTTTT
-	TRBV6-2/TRBV6-3	TRBD2	TRBJ2-5	CASSTGGRVGKQETQYF	TGTGCCAGCAGTACAGGCGGGAGGGTAGGGAAACAAGAGACCCAGTACTTC
-	TRBV5-6	-	TRBJ2-7	CASSTFRFSNAYEQYF	TGTGCCAGCAGCACTTTTCGCTTTTCGAATGCCTACGAGCAGTACTTC
-	TRBV6-5	TRBD2	TRBJ2-1	CASRASGTPYNEQFF	TGTGCCAGCAGGGCTAGCGGGACACCTTACAATGAGCAGTTCTTC
-	TRBV21-1	-	TRBJ1-2	CASRASDREGNSSYGYTF	TGTGCCAGCAGGGCCTCGGACAGGGAGGGAAACTCAAGCTATGGCTACACCTTC
-	TRBV27	-	TRBJ2-6	CASSLLFSGANVLTF	TGTGCCAGCAGTTTATTATTCTCTGGGGCCAACGTCCTGACTTTC
once	TRBV4-3	-	TRBJ2-7	CASSQGAGKIYEQYF	TGCGCCAGCAGCCAAGGTGCAGGGAAAATTTACGAGCAGTACTTC
-	TRBV29-1	-	TRBJ1-3	CSSLDWTLWNTIYF	TGCAGCTCTTTGGACTGGACTCTGTGGAACACCATATATTTT
-	TRBV2	-	TRBJ1-3	CAGRGGSSGNTIYF	TGTGCCGGCCGGGGGGGTAGCTCTGGAAACACCATATATTTT
-	TRBV6-5	TRBD1	TRBJ2-1	CASSMTGGEQFF	TGTGCCAGCAGTATGACAGGGGGTGAGCAGTTCTTC
once	TRBV5-4	TRBD1	TRBJ2-1	CASSLGDRDNEQFF	TGTGCCAGCAGCTTGGGGGACAGGGACAATGAGCAGTTCTTC
-	TRBV4-1	TRBD2	TRBJ2-3	CASSRVLALSTDTQYF	TGCGCCAGCAGCCGCGTACTAGCGCTTAGCACAGATACGCAGTATTTT
-	TRBV11-2	TRBD1	TRBJ2-7	CASRTGEIGNSYEQYF	TGTGCCAGCCGGACAGGGGAAATCGGGAACTCCTACGAGCAGTACTTC
-	TRBV6-5	TRBD1	TRBJ1-4	CASSYSGQGLEKLFF	TGTGCCAGCAGTTACTCGGGACAGGGGCTTGAAAAACTGTTTTTT
-	TRBV7-3	TRBD2	TRBJ2-3	CASSPVAGGPPDTQYF	TGTGCCAGCAGCCCCGTAGCGGGGGGGCCTCCAGATACGCAGTATTTT
-	TRBV18	TRBD2	TRBJ2-7	CASSPGLAENEQYF	TGTGCCAGCTCACCTGGACTAGCGGAAAACGAGCAGTACTTC
-	TRBV30	TRBD1	TRBJ2-7	CACNRGPYEQYF	TGTGCCTGCAACAGGGGACCCTACGAGCAGTACTTC
-	TRBV6-1	-	TRBJ1-2	CASSDLSRTNGYTF	TGTGCCAGCAGTGATCTGTCCAGAACCAATGGCTACACCTTC
-	TRBV29-1	TRBD1	TRBJ1-2	CSVGQGDYGYTF	TGCAGCGTGGGACAGGGGGACTATGGCTACACCTTC
-	TRBV6-1	TRBD1	TRBJ1-5	CASSEGAGTGGKRQPQHF	TGTGCCAGCAGTGAAGGTGCGGGGACAGGGGGGAAGAGACAGCCCCAGCATTTT
-	TRBV5-1	TRBD2	TRBJ2-3	CASRRLAESTDTQYF	TGCGCCAGCAGGAGACTAGCGGAAAGCACAGATACGCAGTATTTT
-	TRBV30	TRBD2	TRBJ2-1	CAWAPGLADEQFF	TGTGCCTGGGCACCGGGACTAGCCGATGAGCAGTTCTTC